This T cell receptor beta chain originates from a study of a mutant IDH1 vaccine in newly diagnosed glioma. General study points: Top-clonotype changes in peripheral T cells seemed unrelated to pseudoprogression.

V lost 3 bases to trimming and J lost 4 bases; unmatched junction nucleotides: 5. There are 14 residues in the CDR3. CDR1 is SGHNT, CDR2 YYREEE, per germline (reference sequence). The method was immunoSEQ multiplex PCR; TCRdb's version includes in-frame clones alone and lacks a portion of them. The sample holds about 64,000 clones, 60% to 75% seen once. Time point of the sample: week 35, safety follow-up. Each vaccine dose was 300 ug of mutant IDH1 20-mer peptide, with topical imiquimod. Turning to this clone: Its antigen is as yet unknown.

This sample comprised PBMCs, obtained from a glioma patient whose treatment included an IDH1 peptide vaccine. The TCR comes from a middle-aged man with glioma. The V call is TRBV5-4, the J call TRBJ2-7, with 9 positions matching TRBD1. In DNA, the CDR3 is TGTGCCAGCAGCTCTCGACAGGGGGTGTACGAGCAGTACTTC. This gives the protein CASSSRQGVYEQYF. Variable domain in full (rest from reference TRBV5-4 and TRBJ2-7): ETGVTQSPTHLIKTRGQQVTLRCSSQSGHNTVSWYQQALGQGPQFIFQYYREEENGRGNFPPRFSGLQFPNYSSELNVNALELDDSALYLCASSSRQGVYEQYFGPGTRLTVT.